The sequence of this TCR beta chain was determined in a study of T cell responses to AZD1222 COVID-19 vaccine (dated by TCRdb to about 2021). Broadly, across the study: TCR sequencing was performed for roughly 250 trial participants, of whom around 210 were given two doses of AZD1222 and around 25 were given two doses of MenACWY control vaccine. Trial participants were enrolled by age into 18-55, 56-69 and 70-plus year subgroups, with about 150, 28 and 57 TCR-sequenced participants respectively.

In regard to this clone: The specificity of this receptor is unknown. It has no much larger one-base neighbor in the sample; base qualities were not kept.

Results the study describes overall, beyond this receptor: The whole spike protein was spanned by vaccine-associated CD4 TCRs, and dominant responses were seen in regions 160-218 and 743-854. Participants were mostly white British and included more females than males, and it was suggested by the authors that clonal diversity may have been underestimated. Reportedly, close to half of the unique spike-specific TCRs recognized epitopes lying outside the regions that are mutated in the B.1.351 and B.1.1.7 variants. Only five or six AZD1222 recipients were SARS-CoV-2 seropositive at baseline, limiting conclusions about previously exposed vaccinees. No day 14 peak-response samples were available, so repertoires were characterized only after the peak T cell response. After two AZD1222 doses, spike-specific TCR breadth and depth were significantly higher than at day 0 and than in MenACWY recipients. In the small 56-69-year group, the increase in depth fell short of significance, most likely because of low power.

According to the study, the label for this sample's time point signals: about 28 days (+/-7) after the second vaccine dose. AZD1222 recipients with second doses at about 4 weeks or about 12 weeks were pooled, because spike-specific TCR depth and breadth did not differ between schedules. Samples from vaccinated people were obtained from the UK trials COV001 and COV002, which included a single-blind randomized controlled phase 2/3 trial of AZD1222 (ChAdOx1 nCoV-19) in healthy adults. For TCRbeta chain sequencing, PBMC samples from trial participants were taken at day 0 and at day 28 after the second dose. The CDR3 regions of human TCRbeta chains were analyzed by immunosequencing. On the study's bioinformatics: Repertoire TCRs were matched against a reference library of SARS-CoV-2-specific TCRs generated with the MIRA antigen-specificity platform. Breadth was defined as the fraction of unique TCRs that were SARS-CoV-2-associated, and depth was defined as the fraction of total T cells that were SARS-CoV-2-associated. Each spike-specific TCR was assigned to its reactive spike region and to a CD4 or CD8 class using the MIRA data. Log10-transformed breadth and depth values were compared by one-way ANOVA with Sidak's multiple comparisons tests. The table was pulled from immuneACCESS by TCRdb, which kept in-frame rearrangements only. Such tables lose some clones; where checked, under half of the loss comes from unresolved V genes, and the rest has no known cause. The V and J calls and the clone size are those of that table, but D and trimming were determined from the DNA. Counted in this sample were around 160,000 clones; about 91% of them appeared once. Less than 1.3% of the sample is held by the ten biggest clonotypes.

Counted from cysteine to phenylalanine, this CDR3 has 14 amino acids. Left in the record is the CDR3 DNA by itself, 42 bases read in frame from the first base. The CDR1 and CDR2 encoded by the germline V gene are SGHTA and FQGNSA. A distance of 6 bases separates the germline ends of V and J, which lose 1 base and 2 bases respectively. The chain uses TRBV7-2 and TRBJ1-3; the D region possibly corresponds to TRBD1 (6 bases align). The source of this sequence is an adult who received the AZD1222 COVID-19 vaccine. Sequenced here: peripheral blood, sampled 28 days after the second AZD1222 dose. The DNA is as follows: TGTGCCAGCAGCTTAGACAGGGCTGGAAACACCATATATTTT. It codes for CASSLDRAGNTIYF.